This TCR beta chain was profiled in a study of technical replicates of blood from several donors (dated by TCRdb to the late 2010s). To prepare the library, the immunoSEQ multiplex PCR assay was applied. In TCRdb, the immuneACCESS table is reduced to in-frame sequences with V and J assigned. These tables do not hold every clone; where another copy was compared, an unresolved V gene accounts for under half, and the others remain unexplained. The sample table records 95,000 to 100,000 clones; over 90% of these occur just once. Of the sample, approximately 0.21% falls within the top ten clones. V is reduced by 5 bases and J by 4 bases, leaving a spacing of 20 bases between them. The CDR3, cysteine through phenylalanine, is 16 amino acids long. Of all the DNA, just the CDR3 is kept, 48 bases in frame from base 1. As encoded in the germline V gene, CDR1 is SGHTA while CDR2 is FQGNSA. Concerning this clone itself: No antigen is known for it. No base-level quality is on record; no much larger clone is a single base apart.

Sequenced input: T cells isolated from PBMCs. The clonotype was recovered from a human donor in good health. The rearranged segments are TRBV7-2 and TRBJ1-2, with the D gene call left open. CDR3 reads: CASSVGELTDLYGYTF. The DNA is TGTGCCAGCAGCGTCGGGGAGTTGACTGACCTCTATGGCTACACCTTC.